The 4 T cell receptor beta chains presented below share a single source sample, sequenced in a study of blood T cell repertoires in COVID-19. TCRdb's copy holds only in-frame clones and misses some; the assay was immunoSEQ multiplex PCR. This table has 300,000 to 350,000 clones, around 90% appearing once. Sequenced: peripheral blood. The receptors were gathered from a woman aged 25 to 45 with COVID-19, enrolled during active disease.

The rearrangement joins TRBV4-1 to TRBJ1-4, with TRBD1 matching over 10 bases. There are 18 residues in the CDR3. Losses at the gene ends were 1 base for V and 7 bases for J; bases not matched to a gene: 12. The germline V gene has CDR1 MGHRA and CDR2 YSYEKL. CDR3 bases: TGCGCCAGCAGCCAAGGGTTGTTCCCGGGACAGGGGAGTGAAAAACTGTTTTTT. Its protein product is CASSQGLFPGQGSEKLFF.

The rearrangement uses TRBV27 and TRBJ2-4, with 8 bases that match TRBD1. Germline values: CDR1 MNHEY, CDR2 SMNVEV (reference sequence). The CDR3 sequence is 17 residues long. The V and J ends lost 4 bases and 3 bases, in that order; junction bases with no gene match: 11. The DNA for the CDR3 is TGTGCCAGCAGTTACCTCTCCGGGACAGGCGGCAAAAACATTCAGTACTTC. It yields the protein CASSYLSGTGGKNIQYF.

The chain links TRBV6-6 to TRBJ1-6; 11 bases align to TRBD1. This CDR3 comprises 14 residues. Trimming took 6 bases from V and 9 from J; bases not matched to a gene: 4. Germline V gene sequence: CDR1 MNHNY, CDR2 SVGAGI (reference sequence). CDR3 protein: CASRRDRGGSPLHF. The CDR3 DNA is TGTGCCAGCAGGCGGGACAGGGGGGGTTCACCCCTCCACTTT.

The V gene is TRBV19, the J gene TRBJ2-1, with 8 bases identical to TRBD2. This CDR3 comprises 12 residues. Per the germline V gene, CDR1 is LNHDA and CDR2 is SQIVND (reference sequence). The V gene end was trimmed by 5 bases and the J gene end by 11 bases; junction bases not matched to a gene: 5. The CDR3 sequence: CASSPRLAQQFF. CDR3 bases: TGTGCCAGTAGTCCAAGACTAGCGCAGCAGTTCTTC.